The 19 T cell receptor beta chains below were found in one sample sequenced in a study of shared clonotypes between healthy human individuals. Sequenced by immunoSEQ multiplex PCR; TCRdb stores in-frame clones only, minus some. Found here are 850,000 to 1,200,000 clones, around 76% of them singletons; the top ten hold approximately 1.5%. Sequencing was carried out using memory CD4+ T cells sorted from blood. Subset indicated: CD45RA-negative fraction. All receptors come from a young man in good health.

The gene calls are TRBV5-6 and TRBJ1-3; D gene ambiguous. The CDR3 has 16 residues. Trimming cost V 1 base and J 0 bases, with 11 bases left between them. In germline, CDR1 is SGHDT, CDR2 YYEEEE. The DNA of the CDR3 is TGTGCCAGCAGCTTGAGGGAACGGTTCTCTGGAAACACCATATATTTT. Its translation is CASSLRERFSGNTIYF.

This clone appeared once. The chain recombines TRBV9 with TRBJ2-2; a weak D match, TRBD1 (6 bases). The CDR3 is 15 residues long. Germline V gene sequence: CDR1 SGDLS, CDR2 YYNGEE. V was clipped by 3 bases and J by 4 bases, with 13 bases between them. CDR3 coding DNA: TGTGCCAGCAGCGCCCAACAGGGAGCCACCGGGGAGCTGTTTTTT. Residues: CASSAQQGATGELFF.

CDR3 sequence: CAARTGQNEKLFF. DNA of the CDR3: TGTGCCGCCCGGACAGGTCAGAATGAAAAACTGTTTTTT. V usage is TRBV10-3 and J usage is TRBJ1-4, with TRBD1 matching over 7 bases. The junction had 8 bases not matched to a gene; V was cut back by 11 bases and J by 5 bases. The CDR3 length is 13 residues. In germline, CDR1 is ENHRY, CDR2 SYGVKD.

Here the CDR3 DNA reads TGTGCCAGCTCACCACCGGAAGTGACAGGGACCTATGGCTACACCTTC. It is translated as CASSPPEVTGTYGYTF. This chain joins TRBV18 and TRBJ1-2; 7 bases fit TRBD1. The V and J ends lost 0 bases and 4 bases, in that order; junction bases with no gene match: 8. Per germline, CDR1 KGHSH and CDR2 LQKENI. The CDR3 spans 16 residues.

In this sample, this clone turned up many times. V gene TRBV30 combines with J gene TRBJ1-6; the D is unclear. This CDR3 region has 13 residues. V dropped 1 base and J dropped 5 bases, with 6 bases sitting between them. Germline V gene sequence: CDR1 GTSNPN, CDR2 SVGIG (reference sequence). The CDR3: CAWSGWDNSPLHF. The CDR3 DNA reads as TGTGCCTGGAGTGGATGGGATAATTCACCCCTCCACTTT.

The rearrangement joins TRBV11-3 to TRBJ1-4; 12 nucleotides align to TRBD1. The CDR3 has 18 amino acids. Per the germline V gene, CDR1 is SGHNT and CDR2 is YENEEA. V shed 1 base, J shed 8 bases, and the junction held 11 bases outside the gene matches. The DNA of the CDR3 is TGTGCCAGCAGCTTAGTAGGGACAGGGGGCATAGAAGGGGAAAAACTGTTTTTT. This encodes CASSLVGTGGIEGEKLFF.

The CDR3 loop reads CASARVSGNTIYF. The CDR3 coding sequence is TGTGCCAGCGCCCGGGTGTCTGGAAACACCATATATTTT. This rearrangement joins TRBV11-2 to TRBJ1-3, with unresolved D. The germline V gene encodes CDR1 SGHAT and CDR2 FQNNGV. The CDR3 totals 13 residues. Between the trimmed V and J ends, which lost 8 bases and 1 base, there was a span of 9 bases.

The gene calls are TRBV5-6 and TRBJ1-1, with D unclear. The germline V gene has CDR1 SGHDT and CDR2 YYEEEE. CDR3 length: 13 residues. V was cut by 4 bases and J by 3 bases, with 10 bases left in between. The CDR3 coding sequence is TGTGCCAGCAGCGCGGGCCCTGACACTGAAGCTTTCTTT. It codes for CASSAGPDTEAFF.

This sequence joins TRBV30 and TRBJ1-1, with D unclear. This CDR3 has 12 residues. Germline V CDR1 and CDR2: GTSNPN, SVGIG (reference sequence). The CDR3 sequence: CVSAKSNTEAFF. CDR3 DNA: TGTGTCTCCGCCAAATCGAACACTGAAGCTTTCTTT.

Concerning this clone itself: Other nucleotide sequences from this sample produce the same CDR3. The rearrangement joins TRBV2 to TRBJ2-3, with no clear D. The CDR3 is 13 amino acids. Trimming cost V 5 bases and J 2 bases, with 8 bases left between them. Germline-derived CDR1 and CDR2 are SNHLY and FYNNEI. Here the CDR3 reads CASSREFTDTQYF. The CDR3 DNA reads TGTGCCAGCAGTAGGGAATTCACAGATACGCAGTATTTT. The full variable domain, its missing parts supplied by reference TRBV2 and TRBJ2-3, is EPEVTQTPSHQVTQMGQEVILRCVPISNHLYFYWYRQILGQKVEFLVSFYNNEISEKSEIFDDQFSVERPDGSNFTLKIRSTKLEDSAMYFCASSREFTDTQYFGPGTRLTVL.

DNA for the CDR3: TGTGCCAGCAGTGAATCCCGCTCTGGGGCCAACGTCCTGACTTTC. Amino acids: CASSESRSGANVLTF. The rearrangement uses TRBV2 and TRBJ2-6, with D unclear. The V gene lost 2 bases and the J gene lost 0 bases, with 5 bases spanning the gap. Germline loops: CDR1 SNHLY, CDR2 FYNNEI. The CDR3 contains 15 residues.

This clone was observed once. Distinct nucleotide sequences in the sample also encode this CDR3. The chain uses TRBV18 and TRBJ1-2, with D tentatively TRBD1 (5 bases). Germline-derived CDR1 and CDR2 are KGHSH and LQKENI. V shed 2 bases and J shed 8 bases, with 12 bases lying between them. This CDR3 region has 13 residues. In nucleotides, the CDR3 is TGTGCCAGCTCACCAAGGGGCGACGGGGGCTACACCTTC. Protein sequence: CASSPRGDGGYTF.

The CDR3 sequence is CASSQGVTVVQETQYF. The CDR3 nucleotides are TGTGCCAGCAGCCAAGGAGTAACTGTGGTACAAGAGACCCAGTACTTC. The chain combines TRBV4-2 with TRBJ2-5; the D is unclear. The CDR3 runs to 16 residues. Trimming took 1 base from V and 2 from J, leaving 14 bases between them. Germline V gene data show CDR1 as LGHNA and CDR2 as YNFKEQ.

Concerning this clone: Additional DNA sequences in this sample encode the identical CDR3. The chain is built from TRBV2 and TRBJ2-5; either TRBD1 or TRBD2 may fit D (6 bases each). The length of the CDR3 is 12 residues. In germline, CDR1 is SNHLY, CDR2 FYNNEI. Trimming shortened V by 6 bases and J by 5 bases, and 10 bases separated the two germline ends. The CDR3 protein is CASRQGGETQYF. In DNA form, the CDR3 reads TGTGCCAGCAGACAGGGAGGCGAGACCCAGTACTTC.

The chain recombines TRBV5-1 with TRBJ2-5, with a tentative D call TRBD1 (6 bases). This CDR3 contains 15 residues. V was shortened by 0 bases and J by 4 bases, with 13 bases between the two germline ends. Germline V gene sequence: CDR1 SGHRS, CDR2 YFSETQ. The CDR3 DNA reads TGCGCCAGCAGCTTGGAGACAGGAGGTTTAGAGACCCAGTACTTC. Its translation is CASSLETGGLETQYF.

The V and J genes are TRBV30 and TRBJ2-5; D may be TRBD2 (7 bases). CDR1 and CDR2 from the germline V gene are GTSNPN and SVGIG (reference sequence). This CDR3 contains 14 residues. Trimming removed 5 bases from V and 2 bases from J, with 15 bases in between. The CDR3 spells CAWAMGGQQETQYF. The CDR3 region has the DNA TGTGCCTGGGCCATGGGGGGGCAACAAGAGACCCAGTACTTC.

The chain has TRBV6-1 and TRBJ2-1, with D tentatively TRBD1 (5 bases). V dropped 4 bases and J dropped 6 bases, with 10 bases sitting between them. The CDR3 has 13 amino acids. Germline V gene lookup returns CDR1 MNHNS and CDR2 SASEGT. CDR3 sequence (DNA): TGTGCCAGCAGTGGCAGGGCGGTCAATGAGCAGTTCTTC. Translated, it gives CASSGRAVNEQFF.

The table lists this clone with a few counts. CDR3 loop: CSANVFGGYTF. DNA for the CDR3: TGCAGTGCCAATGTCTTCGGTGGCTACACCTTC. The chain carries TRBV20-1 and TRBJ1-2; D uncertain. V was clipped by 6 bases and J by 7 bases, with 12 bases between them. From germline, CDR1 is DFQATT and CDR2 SNEGSKA (reference sequence). This CDR3 spans 11 amino acids.

The V and J genes are TRBV7-9 and TRBJ1-1; no reliable D call. V was shortened by 3 bases and J by 2 bases, with 13 bases between the two germline ends. Germline-derived CDR1 and CDR2 are SEHNR and FQNEAQ (reference sequence). The CDR3 is 15 amino acids. The CDR3 DNA reads TGTGCCAGCAGCTTCCCAGCGCGTGGAAACACTGAAGCTTTCTTT. Protein product: CASSFPARGNTEAFF.